In this sample, the clone carrying this TCR beta chain turned up many times. Its antigen is undetermined. The germline gives CDR1 SGDLS, CDR2 YYNGEE. The CDR3 runs 16 residues. Deletions cut 4 bases from V and 6 bases from J, with 20 bases between. This record belongs to a study of early T cells in non-severe SARS-CoV-2 infection. For the study at large: It was bulk RNA from unsorted whole blood that was sequenced, and the chains were unpaired. Study-level findings and limits: The matching step, a VDJdb search, favored anti-spike CD8 responses and missed private and CD4 specificities.

Attachment of unique molecular identifiers to individual cDNA molecules was performed. TCRdb used MiXCR to reprocess the 5' RACE reads, holding one entry per CDR3 protein. The sample lists tens of thousands of distinct CDR3 sequences, roughly 13% occurring once. The receptor's source is an adult who was a healthcare worker with PCR-confirmed SARS-CoV-2 infection or an uninfected control (not recorded which). The specimen sequenced was whole blood. The rearrangement joins TRBV9 to TRBJ2-1; tentative D call: TRBD1 (6 bases). The CDR3 nucleotides read TGTGCCAGCAGCTCCCCATTAGGGACAATAGGCAATGAGCAGTTCTTC. Protein sequence: CASSSPLGTIGNEQFF.